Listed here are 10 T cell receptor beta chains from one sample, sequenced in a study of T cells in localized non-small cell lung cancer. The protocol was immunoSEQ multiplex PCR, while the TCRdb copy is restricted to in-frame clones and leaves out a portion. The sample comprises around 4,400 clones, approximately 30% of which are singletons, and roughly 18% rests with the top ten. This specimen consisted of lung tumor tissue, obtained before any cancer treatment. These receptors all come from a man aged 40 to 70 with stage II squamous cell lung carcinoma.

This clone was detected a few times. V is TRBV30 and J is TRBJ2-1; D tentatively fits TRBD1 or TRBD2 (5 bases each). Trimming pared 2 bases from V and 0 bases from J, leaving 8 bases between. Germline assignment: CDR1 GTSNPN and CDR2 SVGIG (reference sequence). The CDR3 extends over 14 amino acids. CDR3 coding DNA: TGTGCCTGGAGTAGAGGGGCCTCCTACAATGAGCAGTTCTTC. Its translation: CAWSRGASYNEQFF.

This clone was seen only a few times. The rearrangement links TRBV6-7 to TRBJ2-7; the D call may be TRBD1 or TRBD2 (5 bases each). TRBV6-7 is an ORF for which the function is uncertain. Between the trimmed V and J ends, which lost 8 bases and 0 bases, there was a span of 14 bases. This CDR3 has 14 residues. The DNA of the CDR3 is TGTGCCAGCTCCGGGACGGTGAGCTCCTACGAGCAGTACTTC. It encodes CASSGTVSSYEQYF.

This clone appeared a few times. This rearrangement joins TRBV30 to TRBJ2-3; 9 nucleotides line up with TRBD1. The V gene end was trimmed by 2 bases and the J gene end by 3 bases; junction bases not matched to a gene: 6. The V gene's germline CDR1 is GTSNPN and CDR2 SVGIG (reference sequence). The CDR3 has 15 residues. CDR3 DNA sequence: TGTGCCTGGAGTACCGGGACAGGGAGAACAGATACGCAGTATTTT. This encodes CAWSTGTGRTDTQYF.

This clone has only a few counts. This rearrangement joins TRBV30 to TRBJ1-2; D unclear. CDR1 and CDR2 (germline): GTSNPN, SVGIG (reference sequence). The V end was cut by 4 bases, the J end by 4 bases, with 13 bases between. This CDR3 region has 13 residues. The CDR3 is CAWTYGGFYGYTF. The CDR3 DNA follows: TGTGCCTGGACTTACGGCGGCTTCTATGGCTACACCTTC.

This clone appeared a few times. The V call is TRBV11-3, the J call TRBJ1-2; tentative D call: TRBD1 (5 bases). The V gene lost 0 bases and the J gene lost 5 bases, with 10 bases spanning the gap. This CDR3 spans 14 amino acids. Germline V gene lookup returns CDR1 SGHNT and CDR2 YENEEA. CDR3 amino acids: CASSLDGGAYGYTF. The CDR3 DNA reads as TGTGCCAGCAGCTTAGATGGCGGGGCGTATGGCTACACCTTC. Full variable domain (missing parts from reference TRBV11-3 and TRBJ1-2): EAGVVQSPRYKIIEKKQPVAFWCNPISGHNTLYWYLQNLGQGPELLIRYENEEAVDDSQLPKDRFSAERLKGVDSTLKIQPAELGDSAVYLCASSLDGGAYGYTFGSGTRLTVV.

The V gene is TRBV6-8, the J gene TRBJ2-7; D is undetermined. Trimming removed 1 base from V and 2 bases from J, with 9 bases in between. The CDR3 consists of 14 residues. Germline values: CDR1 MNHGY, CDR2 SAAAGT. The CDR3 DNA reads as TGTGCCAGCAGTTACTTACTTGAAACCTACGAGCAGTACTTC. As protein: CASSYLLETYEQYF.

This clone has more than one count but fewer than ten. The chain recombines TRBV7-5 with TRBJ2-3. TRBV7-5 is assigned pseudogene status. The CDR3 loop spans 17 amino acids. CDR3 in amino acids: CASSLLEQILEGDTQYF. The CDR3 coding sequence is TGTGCCAGCAGCCTACTCGAGCAGATCCTTGAGGGGGATACGCAGTATTTT.

DNA for the CDR3: TGTGCCAGCACCCCGGGACAGCCTGATGTCCTGACTTTC. Protein: CASTPGQPDVLTF. V is TRBV12-5 and J is TRBJ2-6; 7 nucleotides match TRBD1. This CDR3 has 13 amino acids. CDR1 LGHNT and CDR2 FRNRAP come from the germline V gene.

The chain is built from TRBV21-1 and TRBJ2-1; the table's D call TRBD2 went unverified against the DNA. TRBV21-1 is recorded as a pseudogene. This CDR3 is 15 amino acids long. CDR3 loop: CASSSSGGSNNEQFF. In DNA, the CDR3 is TGTGCCAGCAGCTCTAGCGGGGGAAGCAACAATGAGCAGTTCTTC.

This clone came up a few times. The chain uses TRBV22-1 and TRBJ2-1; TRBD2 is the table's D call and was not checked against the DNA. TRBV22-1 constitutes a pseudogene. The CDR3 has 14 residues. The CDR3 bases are TGTGCCAGCGTTAGCGGGAGGAGATACAATGAGCAGTTCTTC. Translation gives CASVSGRRYNEQFF.